This TCR beta chain was sequenced for a study of CXCR3-negative and CXCR3-positive naive CD8 T cells (dated by TCRdb to the late 2010s). Notes on the research overall: In total, about 150 million TRB reads were obtained, which works out to roughly 1.5 +/- 0.3 million reads per library. Diversity and physicochemical repertoire analyses covered under twelve donors pooled from two independent experiments. For the TRBV-TRBJ cluster analysis, the naive subsets came from roughly 5 donors, while the memory cells came from 3 donors. Overall results and qualifications from the work: Comparably high repertoire diversity was found in both naive subsets, whereas much lower repertoire diversity was found in memory CD8+ T cells. Because surface CD5, which has been linked to self-reactivity in mice, was comparable between naive subsets, TCR interaction strength was also inferred from TRB CDR3 physicochemical properties. Freshly isolated PBMCs were used for most assays because CXCR3 expression partially decreased after cryopreservation. Compared with CXCR3-negative naive cells, CXCR3-positive naive cells had TRB CDR3s with higher hydrophobicity (lower Kidera factor 4), lower energy, and higher strength and volume indices. Within the same donor, TRBV-TRBJ usage looked similar between naive CXCR3-negative and CXCR3-positive cells, but memory cells had distinct patterns.

For every CD8+ T cell subset, 300,000 cells were flow-sorted straight into RLT lysis buffer, and each subset was sorted in triplicate. To exclude memory contaminants, naive CD8+ T cells were stringently defined as CD45RO-CCR7+CD27+CD95-. Peripheral blood mononuclear cells were isolated from buffy coats by standard density gradient centrifugation. A FACSAria III was used to flow-sort naive CD8+ T cells into CXCR3-negative and CXCR3-positive populations. Total RNA was extracted from sorted cells with an RNeasy Mini Kit. These reads were obtained on a NextSeq 550. The Human TCR Profiling Kit (MiLaboratory) was used to prepare UMI-labeled 5' RACE TRB cDNA libraries. The full amount of extracted RNA was used for cDNA synthesis, and the full amount of resulting cDNA was used for PCR amplification. Libraries were prepared in parallel with an identical number of PCR cycles. As for the authors' bioinformatics: With a minimum of two reads required per UMI, MIGEC and MiXCR pulled out about 50,000 +/- 10,000 unique UMI-labeled TRB cDNA molecules from each library. On average, each library contained about 40,000 +/- 10,000 functional in-frame TRB CDR3 nucleotide clonotypes without stop codons. After each sample was downsampled to 5000 UMI-labeled TRB molecules, VDJtools was used to calculate diversity metrics such as normalized Shannon-Wiener and Chao1. For the central five CDR3 residues, VDJtools calculated physicochemical properties weighted by clonotype size, namely interaction energy, strength, volume and Kidera factor 4. Reprocessed by TCRdb, the reads give a single entry per CDR3 protein sequence, without DNA. These V and J calls derive from TCRdb rather than the authors' analysis. The sample has 70,000 to 95,000 distinct CDR3 sequences on record. The ten largest clones capture around 1.8% of the sample.

On this clonotype: The clone's antigen remains unknown.

The sequenced sample consisted of naive CXCR3- CD8+ T cells from blood. The cell subset or site label here, explained by the study, means: CD45RO-CCR7+CD27+CD95- naive CD8+ T cells lacking CXCR3 (TNR3-). This TCR derives from a human donor in good health. Some clones in this sample may be carry-over from other donors' samples.

The CDR3 loop reads CASSPTGTSGSYNEQFF. The rearrangement joined TRBV7-6 to TRBJ2-1; TCRdb calls TRBD2, which cannot be checked without DNA. The CDR3 runs 17 residues from the cysteine to the phenylalanine. No DNA sequence was recorded. CDR1 and CDR2 were assigned from the germline V gene as SGHVS and FNYEAQ.